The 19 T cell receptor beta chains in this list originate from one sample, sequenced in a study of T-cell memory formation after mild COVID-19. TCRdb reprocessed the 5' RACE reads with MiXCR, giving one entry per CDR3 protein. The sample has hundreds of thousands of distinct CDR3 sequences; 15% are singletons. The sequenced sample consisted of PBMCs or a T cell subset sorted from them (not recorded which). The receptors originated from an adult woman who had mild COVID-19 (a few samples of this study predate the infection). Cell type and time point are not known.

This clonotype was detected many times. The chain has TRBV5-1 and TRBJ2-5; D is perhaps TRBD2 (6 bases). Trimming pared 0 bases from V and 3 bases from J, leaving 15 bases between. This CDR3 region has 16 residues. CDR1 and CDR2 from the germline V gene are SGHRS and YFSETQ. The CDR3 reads CASSLAEGTVKETQYF. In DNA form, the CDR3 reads TGCGCCAGCAGCTTGGCGGAGGGTACGGTAAAAGAGACCCAGTACTTC.

The CDR3 spells CASSERLAGDFTTGEQFF. The CDR3 DNA reads TGTGCCAGCAGTGAAAGACTAGCGGGGGATTTCACCACCGGTGAGCAGTTCTTC. V and J are TRBV2 and TRBJ2-1; 12 nucleotides align to TRBD2. This CDR3 has 18 residues. With V trimmed by 2 bases and J by 9 bases, 14 bases remained unmatched. Germline V gene sequence: CDR1 SNHLY, CDR2 FYNNEI.

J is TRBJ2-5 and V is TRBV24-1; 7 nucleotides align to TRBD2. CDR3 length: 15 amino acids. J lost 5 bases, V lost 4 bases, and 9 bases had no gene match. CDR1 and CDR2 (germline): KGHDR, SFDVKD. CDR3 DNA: TGTGCCACCAGTGACTACCGGGGGAGGGCGGAGACCCAGTACTTC. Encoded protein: CATSDYRGRAETQYF.

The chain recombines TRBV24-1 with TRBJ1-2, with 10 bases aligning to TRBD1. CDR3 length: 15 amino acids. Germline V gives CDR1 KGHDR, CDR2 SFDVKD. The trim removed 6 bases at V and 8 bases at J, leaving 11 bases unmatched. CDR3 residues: CATSSSTGGSGGYTF. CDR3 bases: TGTGCCACCAGTTCATCGACAGGGGGCTCGGGAGGCTACACCTTC.

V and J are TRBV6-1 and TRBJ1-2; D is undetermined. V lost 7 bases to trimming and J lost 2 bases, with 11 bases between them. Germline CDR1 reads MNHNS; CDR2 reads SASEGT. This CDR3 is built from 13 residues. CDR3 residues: CASTLTGNYGYTF. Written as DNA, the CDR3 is TGTGCCAGCACCCTGACTGGAAACTATGGCTACACCTTC.

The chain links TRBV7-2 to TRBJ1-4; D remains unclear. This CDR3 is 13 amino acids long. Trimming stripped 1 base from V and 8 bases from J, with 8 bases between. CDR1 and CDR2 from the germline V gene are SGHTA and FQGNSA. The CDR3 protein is CASSLGLREKLFF. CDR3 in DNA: TGTGCCAGCAGCTTAGGCCTAAGAGAAAAACTGTTTTTT.

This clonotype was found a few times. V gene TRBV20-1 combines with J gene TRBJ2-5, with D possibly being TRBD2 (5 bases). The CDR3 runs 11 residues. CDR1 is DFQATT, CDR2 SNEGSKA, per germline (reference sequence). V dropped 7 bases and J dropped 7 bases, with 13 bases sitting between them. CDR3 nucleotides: TGCAGTGGAGGGAAGGCGGGGACCCAGTACTTC. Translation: CSGGKAGTQYF.

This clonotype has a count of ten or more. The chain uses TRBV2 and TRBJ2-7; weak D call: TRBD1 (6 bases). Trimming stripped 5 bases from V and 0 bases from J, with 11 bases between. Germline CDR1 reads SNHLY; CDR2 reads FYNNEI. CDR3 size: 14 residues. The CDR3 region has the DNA TGTGCCAGCAGTCGCGACAGGAGCTCCTACGAGCAGTACTTC. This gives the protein CASSRDRSSYEQYF.

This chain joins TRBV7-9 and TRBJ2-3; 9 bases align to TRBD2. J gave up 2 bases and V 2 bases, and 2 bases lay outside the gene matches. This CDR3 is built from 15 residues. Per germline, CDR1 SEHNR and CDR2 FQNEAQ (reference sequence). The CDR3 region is CASSLLAGPTDTQYF. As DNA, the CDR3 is TGTGCCAGCAGCTTACTAGCGGGGCCCACAGATACGCAGTATTTT.

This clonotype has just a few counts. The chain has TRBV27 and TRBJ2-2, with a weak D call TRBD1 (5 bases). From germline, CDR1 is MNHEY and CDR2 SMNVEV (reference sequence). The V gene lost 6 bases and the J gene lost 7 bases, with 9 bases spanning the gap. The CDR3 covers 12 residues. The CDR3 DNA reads TGTGCCAGCAGCCGCAGGGACGGGGAGCTGTTTTTT. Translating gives CASSRRDGELFF.

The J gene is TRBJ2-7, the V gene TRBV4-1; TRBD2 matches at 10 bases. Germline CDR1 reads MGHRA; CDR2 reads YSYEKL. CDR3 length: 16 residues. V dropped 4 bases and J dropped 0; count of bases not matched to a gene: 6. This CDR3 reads CASSLAGTSASYEQYF. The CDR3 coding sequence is TGCGCCAGCAGCCTCGCCGGGACTAGCGCCTCCTACGAGCAGTACTTC.

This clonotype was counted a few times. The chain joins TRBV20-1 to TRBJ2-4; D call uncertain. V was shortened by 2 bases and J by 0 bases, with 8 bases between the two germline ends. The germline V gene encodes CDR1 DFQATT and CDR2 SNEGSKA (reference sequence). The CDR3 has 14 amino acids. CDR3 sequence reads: CSARLPVAKNIQYF. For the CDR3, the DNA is TGCAGTGCTAGACTCCCGGTAGCCAAAAACATTCAGTACTTC.

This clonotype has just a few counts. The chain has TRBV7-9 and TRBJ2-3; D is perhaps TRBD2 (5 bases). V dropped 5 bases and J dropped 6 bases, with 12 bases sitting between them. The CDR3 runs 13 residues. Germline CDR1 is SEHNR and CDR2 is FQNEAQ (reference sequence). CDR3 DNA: TGTGCCAGCAGCCGCGGGCGGATGGATACGCAGTATTTT. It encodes CASSRGRMDTQYF.

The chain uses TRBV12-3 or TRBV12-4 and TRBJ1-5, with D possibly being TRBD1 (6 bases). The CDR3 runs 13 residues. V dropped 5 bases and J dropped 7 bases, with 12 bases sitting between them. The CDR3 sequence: CASSPQTGQPQHF. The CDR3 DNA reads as TGTGCCAGCAGTCCGCAGACAGGACAGCCCCAGCATTTT.

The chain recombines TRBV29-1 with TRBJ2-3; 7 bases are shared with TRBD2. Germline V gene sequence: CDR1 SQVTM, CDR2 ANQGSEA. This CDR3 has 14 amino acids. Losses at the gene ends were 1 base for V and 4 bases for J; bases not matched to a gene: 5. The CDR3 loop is CSVEGRLAPDTQYF. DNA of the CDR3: TGCAGCGTTGAAGGTCGACTAGCCCCAGATACGCAGTATTTT.

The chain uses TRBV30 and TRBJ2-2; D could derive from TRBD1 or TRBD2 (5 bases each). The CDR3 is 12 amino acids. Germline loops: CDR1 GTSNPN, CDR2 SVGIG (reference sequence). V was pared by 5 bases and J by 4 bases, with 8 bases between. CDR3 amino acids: CAWGGFTGELFF. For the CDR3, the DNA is TGTGCCTGGGGGGGTTTCACCGGGGAGCTGTTTTTT.

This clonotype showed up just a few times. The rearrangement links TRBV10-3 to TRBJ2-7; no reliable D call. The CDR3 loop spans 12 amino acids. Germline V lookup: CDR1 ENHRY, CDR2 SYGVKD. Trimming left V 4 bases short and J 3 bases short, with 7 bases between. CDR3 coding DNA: TGTGCCATCAGTGGAACATACTACGAGCAGTACTTC. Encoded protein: CAISGTYYEQYF.

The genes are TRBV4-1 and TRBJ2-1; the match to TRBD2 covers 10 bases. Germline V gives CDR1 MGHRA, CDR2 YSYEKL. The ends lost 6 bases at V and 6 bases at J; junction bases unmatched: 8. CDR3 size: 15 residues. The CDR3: CASRPAGGPVNEQFF. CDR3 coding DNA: TGCGCCAGCAGACCAGCGGGAGGGCCAGTCAATGAGCAGTTCTTC.

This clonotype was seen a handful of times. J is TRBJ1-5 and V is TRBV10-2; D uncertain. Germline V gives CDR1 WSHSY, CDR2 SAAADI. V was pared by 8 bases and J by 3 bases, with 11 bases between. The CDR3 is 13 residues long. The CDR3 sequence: CASLASPNQPQHF. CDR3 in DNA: TGCGCCAGCCTGGCATCTCCCAATCAGCCCCAGCATTTT.